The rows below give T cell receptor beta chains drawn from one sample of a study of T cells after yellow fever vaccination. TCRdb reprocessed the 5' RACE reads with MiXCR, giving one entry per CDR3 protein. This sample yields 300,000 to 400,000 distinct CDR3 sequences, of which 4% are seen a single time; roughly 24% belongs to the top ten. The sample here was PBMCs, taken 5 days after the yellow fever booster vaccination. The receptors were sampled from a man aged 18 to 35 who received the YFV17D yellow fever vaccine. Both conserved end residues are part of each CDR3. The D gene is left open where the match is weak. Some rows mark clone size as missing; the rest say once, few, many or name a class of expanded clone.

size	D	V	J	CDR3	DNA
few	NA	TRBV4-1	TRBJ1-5	CASSHLVREPQHF	TGCGCCAGCAGCCACCTCGTCAGGGAGCCCCAGCATTTT
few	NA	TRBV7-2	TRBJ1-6	CASSPGVGGPLHF	TGTGCCAGCAGCCCCGGGGTGGGCGGACCCCTCCACTTT
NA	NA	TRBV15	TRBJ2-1	CATSRVGRGRNEQFF	TGTGCCACCAGCAGAGTCGGGCGGGGGCGCAATGAGCAGTTCTTC
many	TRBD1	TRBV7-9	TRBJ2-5	CASSLAPTGGETQYF	TGTGCCAGCAGCTTAGCTCCGACAGGGGGGGAGACCCAGTACTTC
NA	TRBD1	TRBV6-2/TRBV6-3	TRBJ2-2	CASSHRGLNTGELFF	TGTGCCAGCAGCCACAGGGGGCTGAACACCGGGGAGCTGTTTTTT
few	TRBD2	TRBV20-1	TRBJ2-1	CSARDHGGGALQFF	TGCAGTGCTAGAGATCATGGCGGGGGGGCCCTCCAGTTCTTC
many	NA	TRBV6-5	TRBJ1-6	CASHRGSNSPLHF	TGTGCCAGCCACCGGGGTTCAAATTCACCCCTCCACTTT
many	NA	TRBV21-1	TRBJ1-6	CASSKGLGQGSPLHF	TGTGCCAGCAGCAAAGGTCTCGGACAGGGATCACCCCTCCACTTT
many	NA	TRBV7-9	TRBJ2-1	CASSSSKPPPNEQFF	TGTGCCAGCAGCTCTAGTAAGCCCCCGCCGAATGAGCAGTTCTTC
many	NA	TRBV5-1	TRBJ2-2	CASSLAWERTGELFF	TGCGCCAGCAGTCTCGCGTGGGAGAGGACCGGGGAGCTGTTTTTT
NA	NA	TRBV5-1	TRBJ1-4	CASSLGPGEEKLFF	TGCGCCAGCAGCTTGGGGCCAGGGGAGGAAAAACTGTTTTTT
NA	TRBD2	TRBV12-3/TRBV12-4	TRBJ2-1	CASRLRTSGGYLYNEQFF	TGTGCCAGCAGACTTAGGACTAGCGGGGGGTACCTCTACAATGAGCAGTTCTTC
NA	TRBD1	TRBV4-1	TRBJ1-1	CASSQAPGGSGWNTEAFF	TGCGCCAGCAGCCAAGCCCCAGGGGGTTCGGGATGGAACACTGAAGCTTTCTTT
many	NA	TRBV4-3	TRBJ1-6	CASSQDGGNSPLHF	TGCGCCAGCAGCCAAGATGGGGGGAATTCACCCCTCCACTTT
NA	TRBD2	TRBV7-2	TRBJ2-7	CASSSLAVLSYEQYF	TGTGCCAGCAGCTCTCTAGCGGTTCTGTCCTACGAGCAGTACTTC
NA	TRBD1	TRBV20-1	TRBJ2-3	CSARDIRTGVGDTQYF	TGCAGTGCTAGAGATATAAGGACAGGGGTTGGCGATACGCAGTATTTT
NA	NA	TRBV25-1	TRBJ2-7	CASSEHYEQYF	TGTGCCAGCAGTGAACACTACGAGCAGTACTTC
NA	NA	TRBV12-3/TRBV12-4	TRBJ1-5	CASSAQGGSQPQHF	TGTGCCAGCAGTGCCCAGGGAGGGAGTCAGCCCCAGCATTTT
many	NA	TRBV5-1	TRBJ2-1	CASRDLTGTHTYNEQFF	TGCGCCAGCAGGGACCTGACCGGGACTCATACCTACAATGAGCAGTTCTTC
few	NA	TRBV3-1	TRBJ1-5	CASSQGAAQEPQHF	TGTGCCAGCAGCCAAGGGGCAGCGCAGGAGCCCCAGCATTTT
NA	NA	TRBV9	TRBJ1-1	CASSVEVGPNTEAFF	TGTGCCAGCAGCGTAGAGGTGGGACCGAACACTGAAGCTTTCTTT
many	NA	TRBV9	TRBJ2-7	CASSSGKRPPYEQYF	TGTGCCAGCAGCTCCGGAAAACGACCACCCTACGAGCAGTACTTC